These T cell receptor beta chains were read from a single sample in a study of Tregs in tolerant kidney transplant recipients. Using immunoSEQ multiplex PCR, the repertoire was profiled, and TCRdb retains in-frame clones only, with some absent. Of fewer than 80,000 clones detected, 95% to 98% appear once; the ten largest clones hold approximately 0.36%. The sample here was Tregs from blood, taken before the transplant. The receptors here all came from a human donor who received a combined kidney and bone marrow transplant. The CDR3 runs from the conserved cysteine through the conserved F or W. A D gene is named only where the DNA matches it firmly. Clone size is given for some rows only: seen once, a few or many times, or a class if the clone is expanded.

TGCGCCAGCAGCTGGGCGATGGATGGCTACACCTTC CASSWAMDGYTF NA 12 TRBJ1-2 NA TRBV5-1
TGTGCCAGTAGGGGTGGACAGTTTAATTCACCCCTCCACTTT CASRGGQFNSPLHF NA 14 TRBJ1-6 NA TRBV19
TGTGCCAGCAGTGTCCCAGACAGGGGGGATTGGGGGACTGAAGCTTTCTTT CASSVPDRGDWGTEAFF once 17 TRBJ1-1 TRBD1 TRBV6-1
TGTGCCATCAGTGAGTCGGTAGTGGGGCTCAAAGATACGCAGTATTTT CAISESVVGLKDTQYF NA 16 TRBJ2-3 NA TRBV10-3
TGCGCCAGCAGCTTGGCGAGGCGGCCTTACAATGAGCAGTTCTTC CASSLARRPYNEQFF NA 15 TRBJ2-1 NA TRBV5-1
TGTGCCAGCAGCTTGGAGGGCAGGGCCACCGGGGAGCTGTTTTTT CASSLEGRATGELFF once 15 TRBJ2-2 NA TRBV5-6
TGTGCCAGCAGTCACCAGACAGGGAACACTGAAGCTTTCTTT CASSHQTGNTEAFF NA 14 TRBJ1-1 NA TRBV6-1
TGTGCCAGCAGCTTAGATCGTGCAGGCTACACTGAAGCTTTCTTT CASSLDRAGYTEAFF NA 15 TRBJ1-1 NA TRBV11-3
TGCAGCGTTGGGGGGGGATCAGGGAACCAAGAGACCCAGTACTTC CSVGGGSGNQETQYF NA 15 TRBJ2-5 TRBD2 TRBV29-1
TGCAGTGCTCAGAACTATGGCTACACCTTC CSAQNYGYTF NA 10 TRBJ1-2 NA TRBV20-1